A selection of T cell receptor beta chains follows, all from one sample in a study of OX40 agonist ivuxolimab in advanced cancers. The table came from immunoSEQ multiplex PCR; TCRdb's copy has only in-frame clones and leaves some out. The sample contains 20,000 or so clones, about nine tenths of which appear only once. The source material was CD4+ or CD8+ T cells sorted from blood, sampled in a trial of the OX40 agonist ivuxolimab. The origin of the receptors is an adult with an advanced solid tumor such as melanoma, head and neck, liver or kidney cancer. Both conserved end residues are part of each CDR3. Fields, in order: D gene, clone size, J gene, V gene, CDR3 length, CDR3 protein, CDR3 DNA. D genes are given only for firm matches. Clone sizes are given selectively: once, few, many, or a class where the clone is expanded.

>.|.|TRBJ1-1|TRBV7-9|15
CASSFSHQGKAEAFF
TGTGCCAGCAGCTTCTCCCATCAGGGGAAGGCTGAAGCTTTCTTT
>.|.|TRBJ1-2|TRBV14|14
CASSQDRGSYGYTF
TGTGCCAGCAGCCAAGATCGGGGTTCCTATGGCTACACCTTC
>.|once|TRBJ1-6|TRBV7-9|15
CASSFPGRYNSPLHF
TGTGCCAGCAGCTTCCCAGGACGGTATAATTCACCCCTCCACTTT
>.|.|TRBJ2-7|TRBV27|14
CASSLGRQVYEQYF
TGTGCCAGCAGTTTAGGGCGACAAGTCTACGAGCAGTACTTC
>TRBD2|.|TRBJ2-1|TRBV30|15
CAWSVEREANNEQFF
TGTGCCTGGAGTGTTGAGCGGGAGGCCAACAATGAGCAGTTCTTC
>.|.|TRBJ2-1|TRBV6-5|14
CASSYSGPINEQFF
TGTGCCAGCAGTTACTCAGGCCCGATCAATGAGCAGTTCTTC
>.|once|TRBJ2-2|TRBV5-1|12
CASSFNTGELFF
TGCGCCAGCAGCTTCAACACCGGGGAGCTGTTTTTT
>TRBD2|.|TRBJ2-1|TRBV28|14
CASTQAGGYNEQFF
TGTGCCAGCACCCAAGCGGGAGGTTACAATGAGCAGTTCTTC
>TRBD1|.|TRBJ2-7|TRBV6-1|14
CASGDRDGAYEQYF
TGTGCCAGCGGGGACAGGGACGGTGCCTACGAGCAGTACTTC
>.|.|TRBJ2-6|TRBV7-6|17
CASSLGPRGTGANVLTF
TGTGCCAGCAGCTTAGGGCCCCGGGGAACCGGGGCCAACGTCCTGACTTTC
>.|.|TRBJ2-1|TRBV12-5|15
CASGLVITPHNEQFF
TGTGCTAGTGGTTTGGTAATTACACCCCACAATGAGCAGTTCTTC
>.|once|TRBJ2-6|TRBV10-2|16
CASSDYYSSGANVLTF
TGCGCCAGCAGTGATTACTACAGCTCTGGGGCCAACGTCCTGACTTTC
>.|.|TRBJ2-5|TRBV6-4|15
CASRFAGGDQETQYF
TGTGCCAGCAGATTCGCTGGGGGTGATCAAGAGACCCAGTACTTC
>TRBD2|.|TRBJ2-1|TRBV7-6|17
CASSSKLSGGRYNEQFF
TGTGCCAGCAGCTCGAAACTAAGCGGGGGCCGCTACAATGAGCAGTTCTTC
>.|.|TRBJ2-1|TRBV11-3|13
CASSDDWANEQFF
TGTGCCAGCAGCGACGACTGGGCTAATGAGCAGTTCTTC
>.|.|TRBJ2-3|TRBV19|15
CASSILWGSTDTQYF
TGTGCCAGTAGTATACTTTGGGGAAGCACAGATACGCAGTATTTT
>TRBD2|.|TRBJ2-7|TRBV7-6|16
CASSLTTSVGGHEQYF
TGTGCCAGCAGCTTAACAACTAGCGTCGGTGGCCACGAGCAGTACTTC
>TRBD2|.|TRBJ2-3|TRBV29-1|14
CSVGLAGPTDTQYF
TGCAGCGTTGGACTAGCGGGGCCCACAGATACGCAGTATTTT
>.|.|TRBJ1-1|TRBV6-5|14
CASSYESRNTEAFF
TGTGCCAGCAGTTACGAGAGTAGGAACACTGAAGCTTTCTTT
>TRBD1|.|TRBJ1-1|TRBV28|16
CASTKDRGLSDTEAFF
TGTGCCAGCACCAAGGACAGGGGATTAAGTGACACTGAAGCTTTCTTT
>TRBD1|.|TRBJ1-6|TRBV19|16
CASSPTGEGNNSPLHF
TGTGCCAGTAGTCCTACAGGGGAGGGGAATAATTCACCCCTCCACTTT
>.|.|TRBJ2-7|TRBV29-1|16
CSVGGLSSGTSYEQYF
TGCAGCGTTGGAGGTCTCAGTAGCGGTACCTCCTACGAGCAGTACTTC
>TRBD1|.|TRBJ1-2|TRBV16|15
CASSQTGTGSYGYTF
TGTGCCAGCAGCCAGACCGGGACAGGGTCCTATGGCTACACCTTC
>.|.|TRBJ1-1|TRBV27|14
CASSLQGFNTEAFF
TGTGCCAGCAGTTTACAGGGCTTTAACACTGAAGCTTTCTTT
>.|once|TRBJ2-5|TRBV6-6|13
CASKRTLRETQYF
TGTGCCAGCAAACGGACCCTAAGAGAGACCCAGTACTTC
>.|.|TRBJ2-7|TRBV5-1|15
CASSLGGFKGHEQYF
TGCGCCAGCAGCTTGGGAGGGTTTAAGGGGCACGAGCAGTACTTC
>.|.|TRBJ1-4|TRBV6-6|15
CASSPPGAPNEKLFF
TGTGCCAGCAGTCCCCCGGGGGCGCCTAATGAAAAACTGTTTTTT
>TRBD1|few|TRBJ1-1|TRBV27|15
CASSVTGGLNTEAFF
TGTGCCAGCAGTGTGACAGGGGGCTTGAACACTGAAGCTTTCTTT
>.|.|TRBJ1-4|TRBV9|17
CASSVEGGRSSNEKLFF
TGTGCCAGCAGCGTAGAAGGAGGACGGAGCTCTAATGAAAAACTGTTTTTT
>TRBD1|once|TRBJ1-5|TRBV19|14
CASSVDRGEQPQHF
TGTGCCAGTAGTGTTGACAGGGGGGAGCAGCCCCAGCATTTT
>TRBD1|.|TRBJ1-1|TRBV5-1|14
CASSPGQGATEAFF
TGCGCCAGCAGCCCCGGACAGGGGGCTACTGAAGCTTTCTTT
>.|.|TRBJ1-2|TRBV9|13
CASSLGGFNGYTF
TGTGCCAGCAGCTTGGGGGGGTTTAATGGCTACACCTTC
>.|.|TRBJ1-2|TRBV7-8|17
CASSLARGALVDYGYTF
TGTGCCAGCAGCTTAGCGCGGGGGGCGCTGGTGGACTATGGCTACACCTTC
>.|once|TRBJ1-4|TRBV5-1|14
CASSPTGGNEKLFF
TGCGCCAGCAGCCCTACGGGCGGTAATGAAAAACTGTTTTTT
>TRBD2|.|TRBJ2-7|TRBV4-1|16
CASSQGGLAGEYEQYF
TGCGCCAGCAGCCAAGGGGGACTAGCGGGGGAGTACGAGCAGTACTTC
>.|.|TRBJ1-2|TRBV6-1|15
CASSDLGGAGHGYTF
TGTGCCAGCAGTGACTTAGGGGGAGCAGGGCATGGCTACACCTTC
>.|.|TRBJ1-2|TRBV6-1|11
CASSSFYGYTF
TGTGCCAGCAGTTCCTTCTATGGCTACACCTTC
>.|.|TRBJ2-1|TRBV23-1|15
CASSQSRSPYNEQFF
TGCGCCAGCAGTCAAAGCAGGAGCCCCTACAATGAGCAGTTCTTC
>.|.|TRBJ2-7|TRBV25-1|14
CASSEEYTSYEQYF
TGTGCCAGCAGTGAAGAATACACCTCCTACGAGCAGTACTTC
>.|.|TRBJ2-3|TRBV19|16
CASSIAGGAGTDTQYF
TGTGCCAGTAGTATCGCCGGAGGGGCCGGCACAGATACGCAGTATTTT
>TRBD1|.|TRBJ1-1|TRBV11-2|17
CASSQGTGGLLRTEAFF
TGTGCCAGCAGCCAAGGGACAGGGGGCTTGTTACGCACTGAAGCTTTCTTT
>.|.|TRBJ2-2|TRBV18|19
CASSPGSLTDYRNTGELFF
TGTGCCAGCTCACCGGGCTCCCTTACGGACTACCGGAACACCGGGGAGCTGTTTTTT
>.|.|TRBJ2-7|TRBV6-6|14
CASRTPDNNYEQYF
TGTGCCAGCAGAACCCCGGACAACAACTACGAGCAGTACTTC
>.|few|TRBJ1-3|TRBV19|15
CASSRRQGSGNTIYF
TGTGCCAGTAGTAGAAGGCAGGGGTCAGGAAACACCATATATTTT
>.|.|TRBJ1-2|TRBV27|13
CASSLTRNYGYTF
TGTGCCAGCAGTTTGACTCGAAACTATGGCTACACCTTC
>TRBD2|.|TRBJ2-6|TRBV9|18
CASSVSPLAGAGANVLTF
TGTGCCAGCAGCGTGTCCCCACTAGCGGGAGCCGGGGCCAACGTCCTGACTTTC
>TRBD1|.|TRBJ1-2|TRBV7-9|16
CASSSDAGTEPYGYTF
TGTGCCAGCAGCTCAGACGCCGGGACAGAACCTTATGGCTACACCTTC
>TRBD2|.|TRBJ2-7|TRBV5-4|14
CASSLRGSGYEQYF
TGTGCCAGCAGCTTGCGCGGGAGTGGGTACGAGCAGTACTTC
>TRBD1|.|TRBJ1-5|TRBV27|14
CASSPGTVNQPQHF
TGTGCCAGCAGTCCCGGGACAGTTAATCAGCCCCAGCATTTT
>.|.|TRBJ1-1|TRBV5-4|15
CASSLGGELDTEAFF
TGTGCCAGCAGCTTGGGCGGGGAACTGGACACTGAAGCTTTCTTT
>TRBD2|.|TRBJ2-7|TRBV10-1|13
CASSGLGHYEQYF
TGCGCCAGCTCGGGACTAGGACACTACGAGCAGTACTTC
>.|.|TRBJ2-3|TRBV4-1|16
CASSQRQVPASDTQYF
TGCGCCAGCAGCCAACGACAGGTGCCTGCGTCAGATACGCAGTATTTT
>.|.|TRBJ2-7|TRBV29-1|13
CSVQQGRTYEQYF
TGCAGCGTTCAGCAGGGTAGGACCTACGAGCAGTACTTC
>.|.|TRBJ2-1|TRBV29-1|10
CSVSRNEQFF
TGCAGCGTCAGCCGCAATGAGCAGTTCTTC
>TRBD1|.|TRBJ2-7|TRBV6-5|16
CASSYYGTGETYEQYF
TGTGCCAGCAGTTACTATGGGACAGGGGAAACCTACGAGCAGTACTTC
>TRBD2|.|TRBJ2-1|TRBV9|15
CASSVVGGGVNEQFF
TGTGCCAGCAGCGTAGTTGGGGGAGGGGTCAATGAGCAGTTCTTC
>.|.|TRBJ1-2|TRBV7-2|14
CASSLGRTASGYTF
TGTGCCAGCAGCTTAGGGCGGACAGCGTCGGGCTACACCTTC
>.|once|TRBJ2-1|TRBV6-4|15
CASSDSPAGVDEQFF
TGTGCCAGCAGTGACTCCCCAGCGGGCGTCGATGAGCAGTTCTTC
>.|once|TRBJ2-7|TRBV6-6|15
CASSYSLGLGYEQYF
TGTGCCAGCAGTTACTCCCTCGGGCTCGGTTACGAGCAGTACTTC